Listed below are T cell receptor beta chains from one sample, sequenced in a study of T cells in narcolepsy. TCRdb keeps only in-frame clones here, not all; method: immunoSEQ multiplex PCR. The data contain 20,000 to 25,000 clones, just over 90% of them seen just once; the ten biggest clones take up more than 0.95%. Sequencing input: CD45RA- memory CD4+ T cells from PBMCs. The receptors shown here come from a human donor with narcolepsy. Each CDR3 is given with its conserved first and last residue. D genes are given only for firm matches. Clone size is not always given. Where it is, it says once, few, many or a class for expanded clones.

V: TRBV18
D: TRBD1
size: NA
J: TRBJ1-3
CDR3: CASSPRTGGEFSGNTIYF
DNA: TGTGCCAGCTCACCAAGGACAGGAGGGGAATTCTCTGGAAACACCATATATTTT

V: TRBV5-1
D: NA
size: NA
J: TRBJ2-7
CDR3: CASSPSPGNPYEQYF
DNA: TGCGCCAGCAGCCCTAGCCCGGGAAATCCGTACGAGCAGTACTTC

V: TRBV4-2
D: TRBD2
size: NA
J: TRBJ2-7
CDR3: CASSQPSGTIYEQYF
DNA: TGTGCCAGCAGCCAACCTTCCGGGACTATCTACGAGCAGTACTTC

V: TRBV6-5
D: NA
size: once
J: TRBJ1-5
CDR3: CASSSPRGPQHF
DNA: TGTGCCAGCAGTTCCCCAAGGGGGCCCCAGCATTTT

V: TRBV6-5
D: NA
size: NA
J: TRBJ1-2
CDR3: CASIAPGTRISTF
DNA: TGTGCCAGCATCGCTCCCGGTACTCGCATCTCAACCTTC

V: TRBV6-4
D: NA
size: NA
J: TRBJ2-3
CDR3: CASRAGDTQYF
DNA: TGTGCCAGCAGGGCAGGAGATACGCAGTATTTT

V: TRBV6-5
D: NA
size: NA
J: TRBJ2-1
CDR3: CASKRAVSYNEQFF
DNA: TGTGCCAGCAAAAGGGCGGTCTCCTACAATGAGCAGTTCTTC

V: TRBV19
D: NA
size: NA
J: TRBJ2-7
CDR3: CASSRTALNSYEQYF
DNA: TGTGCCAGTAGTAGGACAGCCCTTAACTCCTACGAGCAGTACTTC

V: TRBV9
D: NA
size: few
J: TRBJ2-7
CDR3: CASSVGPGLTYEQYF
DNA: TGTGCCAGCAGCGTGGGTCCCGGGCTTACCTACGAGCAGTACTTC

V: TRBV11-3
D: NA
size: NA
J: TRBJ1-2
CDR3: CASSLGLDSNYGYTF
DNA: TGTGCCAGCAGCTTAGGTCTAGACTCCAACTATGGCTACACCTTC

V: TRBV30
D: TRBD1
size: NA
J: TRBJ1-4
CDR3: CAWSIGAGGMEKLFF
DNA: TGTGCCTGGAGCATCGGGGCAGGGGGTATGGAAAAACTGTTTTTT

V: TRBV2
D: TRBD2
size: few
J: TRBJ2-7
CDR3: CASSGEREGEQYF
DNA: TGTGCCAGCTCGGGGGAGCGGGAGGGCGAGCAGTACTTC

V: TRBV7-2
D: NA
size: NA
J: TRBJ2-7
CDR3: CASSRDYLPTSYEQYF
DNA: TGTGCCAGCAGTCGAGATTATTTGCCAACCTCCTACGAGCAGTACTTC

V: TRBV11-2
D: NA
size: NA
J: TRBJ2-4
CDR3: CASSPLRGAKNIQYF
DNA: TGTGCCAGCAGCCCCCTGAGGGGCGCCAAAAACATTCAGTACTTC

V: TRBV6-5
D: NA
size: NA
J: TRBJ1-2
CDR3: CASSPPLRGYTF
DNA: TGTGCCAGCAGTCCCCCTCTTCGGGGCTACACCTTC

V: TRBV12-5
D: NA
size: NA
J: TRBJ2-1
CDR3: CASGLGYEQFF
DNA: TGTGCTAGTGGTTTGGGGTATGAGCAGTTCTTC

V: TRBV9
D: TRBD1
size: NA
J: TRBJ1-4
CDR3: CASSADRVTNEKLFF
DNA: TGTGCCAGCAGCGCGGACAGGGTGACTAATGAAAAACTGTTTTTT

V: TRBV5-6
D: TRBD1
size: NA
J: TRBJ2-7
CDR3: CASSLKTGLGLKQYF
DNA: TGTGCCAGCAGCTTAAAGACAGGGTTGGGATTGAAGCAGTACTTC

V: TRBV6-5
D: NA
size: NA
J: TRBJ1-1
CDR3: CASSSQLKAFF
DNA: TGTGCCAGCAGTTCCCAGCTGAAAGCTTTCTTT

V: TRBV4-1
D: NA
size: once
J: TRBJ2-5
CDR3: CASSQWRNLQETQYF
DNA: TGCGCCAGCAGCCAGTGGAGGAACCTCCAAGAGACCCAGTACTTC

V: TRBV18
D: TRBD2
size: NA
J: TRBJ2-7
CDR3: CASSPGLAVTYEQYF
DNA: TGTGCCAGCTCACCAGGCCTAGCGGTAACCTACGAGCAGTACTTC

V: TRBV7-9
D: NA
size: once
J: TRBJ2-7
CDR3: CASSLGPSAYEQYF
DNA: TGTGCCAGCAGCTTAGGCCCTTCCGCCTACGAGCAGTACTTC

V: TRBV27
D: NA
size: NA
J: TRBJ1-1
CDR3: CASSRLGQNTEAFF
DNA: TGTGCCAGCAGCAGACTCGGACAGAACACTGAAGCTTTCTTT

V: TRBV25-1
D: NA
size: NA
J: TRBJ2-7
CDR3: CASSEYPGLPTYEQYF
DNA: TGTGCCAGCAGTGAATACCCGGGGCTACCGACCTACGAGCAGTACTTC

V: TRBV7-2
D: TRBD1
size: NA
J: TRBJ1-5
CDR3: CASSFSGQVQPQHF
DNA: TGTGCCAGCAGTTTTTCGGGACAGGTCCAACCCCAGCATTTT

V: TRBV2
D: NA
size: NA
J: TRBJ1-4
CDR3: CASSFFEAPGEKLFF
DNA: TGTGCCAGCAGTTTTTTCGAGGCCCCTGGTGAAAAACTGTTTTTT

V: TRBV15
D: TRBD2
size: NA
J: TRBJ2-5
CDR3: CATSRGASGLVQETQYF
DNA: TGTGCCACCAGCAGAGGGGCTAGCGGTTTGGTCCAAGAGACCCAGTACTTC

V: TRBV27
D: NA
size: once
J: TRBJ1-1
CDR3: CASFGPFMAAFF
DNA: TGTGCCAGCTTCGGACCCTTCATGGCTGCTTTCTTT

V: TRBV7-3
D: NA
size: once
J: TRBJ1-1
CDR3: CASSLTQNTEAFF
DNA: TGTGCCAGCAGCTTAACGCAAAACACTGAAGCTTTCTTT